This T cell receptor (beta chain) was found in a study of T cells in Graves' hyperthyroidism and ophthalmopathy. Amplified regions were TCR beta CDR3 sequences from RNA transcripts. Initially, a first-round RT-PCR of the TCR CDR3 employed the HTBI primer set. MiXCR, applied by TCRdb to the multiplex PCR reads, yields one record per CDR3 protein. The data show 350,000 to 400,000 distinct CDR3 sequences, about 15% seen once. There are a few counts of this clonotype. The source of this sequence is a woman in her 30s with Graves' hyperthyroidism. Sample: blood.

CDR3: CSVEGGADEQFF. CDR3 bases: TGCAGCGTTGAAGGGGGGGCGGATGAGCAGTTCTTC. V is TRBV29-1 and J is TRBJ2-1, with D tentatively TRBD1 or TRBD2 (6 bases each). The CDR3 loop spans 12 amino acids. Germline V gene sequence: CDR1 SQVTM, CDR2 ANQGSEA. The V gene lost 1 base and the J gene lost 8 bases, with 9 bases spanning the gap.